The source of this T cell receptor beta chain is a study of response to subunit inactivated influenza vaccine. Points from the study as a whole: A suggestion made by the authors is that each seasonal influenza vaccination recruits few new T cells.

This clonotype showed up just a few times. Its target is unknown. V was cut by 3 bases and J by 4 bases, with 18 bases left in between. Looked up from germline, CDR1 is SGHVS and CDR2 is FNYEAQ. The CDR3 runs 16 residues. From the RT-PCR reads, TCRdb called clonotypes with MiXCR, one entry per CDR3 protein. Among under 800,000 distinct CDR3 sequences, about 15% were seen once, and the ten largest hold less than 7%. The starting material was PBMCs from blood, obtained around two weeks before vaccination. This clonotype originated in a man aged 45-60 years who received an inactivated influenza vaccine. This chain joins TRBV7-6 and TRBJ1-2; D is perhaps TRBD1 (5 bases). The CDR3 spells CASSLGVDRLLYGYTF. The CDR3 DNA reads TGTGCCAGCAGCTTGGGGGTTGACAGACTCCTCTATGGCTACACCTTC.